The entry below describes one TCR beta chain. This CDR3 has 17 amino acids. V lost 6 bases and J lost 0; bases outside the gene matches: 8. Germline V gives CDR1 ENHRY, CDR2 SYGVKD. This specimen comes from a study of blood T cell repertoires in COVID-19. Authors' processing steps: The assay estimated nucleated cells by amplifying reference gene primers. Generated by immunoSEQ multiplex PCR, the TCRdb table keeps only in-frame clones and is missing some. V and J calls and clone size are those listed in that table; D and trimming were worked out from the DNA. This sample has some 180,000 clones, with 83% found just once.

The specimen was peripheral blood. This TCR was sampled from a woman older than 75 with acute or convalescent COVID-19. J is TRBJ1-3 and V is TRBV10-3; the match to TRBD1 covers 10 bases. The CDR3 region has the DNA TGTGCCATCAGGGAGGGGACAGGGGCCGACTCTGGAAACACCATATATTTT. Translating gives CAIREGTGADSGNTIYF.